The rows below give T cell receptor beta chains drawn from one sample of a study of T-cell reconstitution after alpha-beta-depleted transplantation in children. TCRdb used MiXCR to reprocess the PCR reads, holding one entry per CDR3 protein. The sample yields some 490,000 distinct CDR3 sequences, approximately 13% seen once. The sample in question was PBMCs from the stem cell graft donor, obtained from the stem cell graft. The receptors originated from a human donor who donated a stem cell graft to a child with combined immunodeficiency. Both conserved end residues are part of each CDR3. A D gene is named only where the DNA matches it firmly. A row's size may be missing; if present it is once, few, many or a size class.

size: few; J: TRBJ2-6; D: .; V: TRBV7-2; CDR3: CASSSSRAGANVLTF; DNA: TGTGCCAGCAGCTCTTCGAGGGCTGGGGCCAACGTCCTGACTTTC
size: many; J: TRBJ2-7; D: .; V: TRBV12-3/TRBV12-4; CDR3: CASRAGHWSPSGPYEQYF; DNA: TGTGCCAGCAGAGCGGGACACTGGAGTCCTAGCGGACCCTACGAGCAGTACTTC
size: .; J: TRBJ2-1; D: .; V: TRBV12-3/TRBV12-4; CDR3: CASSLVASYNEQFF; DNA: TGTGCCAGCAGTTTAGTGGCGTCCTACAATGAGCAGTTCTTC
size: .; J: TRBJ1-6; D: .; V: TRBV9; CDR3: CASSVDGGAPLHF; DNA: TGTGCCAGCAGCGTAGATGGTGGGGCACCCCTCCACTTT
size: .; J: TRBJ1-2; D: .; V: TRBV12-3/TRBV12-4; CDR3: CASSLGGWGYGYTF; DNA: TGTGCCAGCAGTTTAGGAGGTTGGGGCTATGGCTACACCTTC
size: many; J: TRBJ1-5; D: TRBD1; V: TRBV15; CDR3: CATSRDGDSLLPQHF; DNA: TGTGCCACCAGCAGAGATGGGGACAGTTTGTTGCCCCAGCATTTT
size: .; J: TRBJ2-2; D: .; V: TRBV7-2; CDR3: CASLGGEIGELFF; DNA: TGTGCTTCCCTGGGCGGGGAGATCGGGGAGCTGTTTTTT
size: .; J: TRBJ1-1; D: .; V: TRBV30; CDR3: CAWTLPGLDAFF; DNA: TGTGCCTGGACTCTCCCAGGCCTTGACGCTTTCTTT
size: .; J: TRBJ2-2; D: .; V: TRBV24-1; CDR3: CATSDFGTGPGELFF; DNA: TGTGCCACCAGTGATTTTGGGACCGGGCCCGGGGAGCTGTTTTTT
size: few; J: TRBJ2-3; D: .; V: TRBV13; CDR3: CASSLPGVTDTQYF; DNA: TGTGCCAGCAGCTTACCCGGTGTCACGGATACGCAGTATTTT
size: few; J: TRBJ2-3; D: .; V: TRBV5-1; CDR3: CASSLDFSPSASTDTQYF; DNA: TGCGCCAGCAGCTTGGATTTCTCGCCTAGCGCTAGCACAGATACGCAGTATTTT
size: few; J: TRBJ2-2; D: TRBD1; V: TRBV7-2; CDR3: CASSHGQGVAGELFF; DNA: TGTGCCAGCAGCCACGGACAGGGGGTGGCCGGGGAGCTGTTTTTT
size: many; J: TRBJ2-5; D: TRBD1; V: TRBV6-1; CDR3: CASQWFRGETQYF; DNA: TGTGCCAGTCAATGGTTCAGGGGGGAGACCCAGTACTTC
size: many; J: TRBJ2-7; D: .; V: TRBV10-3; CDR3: CAISESVGSAYEQYF; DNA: TGTGCCATCAGTGAGTCTGTCGGATCTGCCTACGAGCAGTACTTC
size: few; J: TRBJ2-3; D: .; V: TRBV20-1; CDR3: CSARDVRPSTDTQYF; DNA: TGCAGTGCTAGAGATGTTAGACCTAGCACAGATACGCAGTATTTT
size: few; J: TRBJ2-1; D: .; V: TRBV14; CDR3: CASSRWEDRNEQFF; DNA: TGTGCCAGCAGCCGGTGGGAGGACCGCAATGAGCAGTTCTTC
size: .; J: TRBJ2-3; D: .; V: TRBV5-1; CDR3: CVLPACDGTLGNTQYF; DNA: TGCGTCTTACCAGCTTGTGACGGGACCCTCGGGAATACGCAGTATTTT
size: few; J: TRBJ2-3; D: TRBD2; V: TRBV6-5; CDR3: CASSYILAGGPDTQYF; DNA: TGTGCCAGCAGTTACATCCTAGCGGGGGGGCCAGATACGCAGTATTTT
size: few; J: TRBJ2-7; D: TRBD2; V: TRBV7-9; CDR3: CASSSYSGRKSYEQYF; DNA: TGTGCCAGCAGCTCCTATAGCGGGAGGAAGTCCTACGAGCAGTACTTC
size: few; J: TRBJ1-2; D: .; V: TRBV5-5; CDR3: CASSPQGVYGYTF; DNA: TGTGCCAGCAGCCCCCAGGGTGTCTATGGCTACACCTTC
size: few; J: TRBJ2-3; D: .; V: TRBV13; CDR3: CASSLKVDTQYF; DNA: TGTGCCAGCAGTCTTAAGGTTGATACGCAGTATTTT
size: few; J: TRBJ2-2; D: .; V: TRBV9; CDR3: CASSVATDTGELFF; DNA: TGTGCCAGCAGCGTAGCTACGGACACCGGGGAGCTGTTTTTT
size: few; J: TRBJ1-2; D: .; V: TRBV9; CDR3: CASSVGRGRAYGYTF; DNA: TGTGCCAGCAGCGTAGGGCGGGGCAGGGCCTATGGCTACACCTTC
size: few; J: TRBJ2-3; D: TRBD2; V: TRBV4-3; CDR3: CASSPISSGIRDTQYF; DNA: TGCGCCAGCAGCCCAATTTCTAGCGGAATACGAGATACGCAGTATTTT
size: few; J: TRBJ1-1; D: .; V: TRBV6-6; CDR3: CASSPPPGAFF; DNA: TGTGCCAGCAGCCCTCCACCCGGAGCTTTCTTT
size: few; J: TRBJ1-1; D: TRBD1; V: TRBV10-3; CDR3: CAIRRGLGRNTEAFF; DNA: TGTGCCATCAGAAGGGGGCTCGGGAGGAACACTGAAGCTTTCTTT
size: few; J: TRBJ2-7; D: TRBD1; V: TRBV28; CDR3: CASTIRGLGRATYEQYF; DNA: TGTGCCAGCACCATAAGGGGGCTCGGTAGGGCCACCTACGAGCAGTACTTC
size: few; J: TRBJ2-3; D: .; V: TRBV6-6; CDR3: CASRREDTQYF; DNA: TGTGCCAGCAGACGGGAGGATACGCAGTATTTT
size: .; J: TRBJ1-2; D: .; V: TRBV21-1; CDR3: CASSKDQGLYGYTF; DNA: TGTGCCAGCAGCAAAGACCAGGGACTCTATGGCTACACCTTC
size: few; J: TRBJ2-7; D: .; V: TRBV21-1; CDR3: CASRTSGKMGAYEQYF; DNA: TGTGCCAGTAGGACTAGCGGGAAAATGGGCGCCTACGAGCAGTACTTC
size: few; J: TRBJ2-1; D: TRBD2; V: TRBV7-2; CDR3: CASSAGLAGGFDEQFF; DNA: TGTGCCAGCAGCGCAGGACTAGCGGGAGGTTTCGATGAGCAGTTCTTC